The clone carrying this T cell receptor (beta chain) turned up a few times. Its target is not known. TCRdb's table, derived via immunoSEQ multiplex PCR, lists solely in-frame clones and lacks some. Of about 500,000 clones detected, around 77% appear once; the ten largest clones hold around 12%. The source of the sample is a study of shared clonotypes between healthy human individuals. Findings and limits, study-wide: Few donors limited the genetic and exposure-history diversity represented.

V was shortened by 0 bases and J by 4 bases, with 4 bases between the two germline ends. In germline, CDR1 is SGHKS, CDR2 YYEKEE (reference sequence). CDR3 length: 12 amino acids. Donors were healthy HIV-negative adults without recent acute infections or vaccinations. The sample was PBMCs. V is TRBV5-5 and J is TRBJ1-2; no firm D call. The clonotype originates from a woman aged 40 to 50 in good health. Some clones in this sample may be carry-over from other donors' samples. This CDR3 is CASSLASYGYTF. DNA of the CDR3: TGTGCCAGCAGCTTGGCCAGCTATGGCTACACCTTC.